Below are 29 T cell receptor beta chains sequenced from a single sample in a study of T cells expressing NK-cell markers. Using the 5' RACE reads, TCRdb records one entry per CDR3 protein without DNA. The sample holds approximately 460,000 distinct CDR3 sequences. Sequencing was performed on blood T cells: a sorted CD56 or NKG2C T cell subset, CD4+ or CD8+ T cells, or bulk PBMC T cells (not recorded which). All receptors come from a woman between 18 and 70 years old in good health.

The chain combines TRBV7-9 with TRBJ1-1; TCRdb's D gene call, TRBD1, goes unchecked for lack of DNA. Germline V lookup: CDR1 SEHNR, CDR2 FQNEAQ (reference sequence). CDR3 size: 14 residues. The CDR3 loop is CASSLPGTGAEAFF.

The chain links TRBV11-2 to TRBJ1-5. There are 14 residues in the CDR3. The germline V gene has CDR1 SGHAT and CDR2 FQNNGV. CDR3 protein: CASSSAGLNQPQHF.

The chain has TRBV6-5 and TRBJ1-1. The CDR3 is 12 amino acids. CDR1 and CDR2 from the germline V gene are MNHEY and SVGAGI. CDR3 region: CASRDMNTEAFF.

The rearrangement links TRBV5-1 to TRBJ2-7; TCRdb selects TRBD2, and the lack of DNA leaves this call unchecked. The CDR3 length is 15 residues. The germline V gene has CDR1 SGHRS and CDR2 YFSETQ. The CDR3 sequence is CASSLNGRSSYEQYF.

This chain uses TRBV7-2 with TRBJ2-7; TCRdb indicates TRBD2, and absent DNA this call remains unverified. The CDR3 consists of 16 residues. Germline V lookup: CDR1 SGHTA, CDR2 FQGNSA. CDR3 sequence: CASSYAGTSGSYEQYF.

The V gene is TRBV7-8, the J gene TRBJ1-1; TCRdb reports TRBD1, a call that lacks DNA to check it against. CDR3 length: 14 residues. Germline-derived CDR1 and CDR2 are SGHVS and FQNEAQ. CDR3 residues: CASSSVGVSTEAFF.

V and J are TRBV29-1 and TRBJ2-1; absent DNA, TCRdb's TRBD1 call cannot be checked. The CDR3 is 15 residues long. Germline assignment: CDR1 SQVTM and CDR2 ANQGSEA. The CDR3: CSVESPGPSYNEQFF.

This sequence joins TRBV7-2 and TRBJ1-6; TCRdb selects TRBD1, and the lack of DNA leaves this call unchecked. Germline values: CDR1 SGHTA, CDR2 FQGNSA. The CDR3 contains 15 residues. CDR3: CASSSADTGGSPLHF.

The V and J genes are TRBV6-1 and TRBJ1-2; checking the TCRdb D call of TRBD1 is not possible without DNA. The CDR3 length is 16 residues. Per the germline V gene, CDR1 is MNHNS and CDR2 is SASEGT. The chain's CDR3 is CASSRIRGPTNYGYTF.

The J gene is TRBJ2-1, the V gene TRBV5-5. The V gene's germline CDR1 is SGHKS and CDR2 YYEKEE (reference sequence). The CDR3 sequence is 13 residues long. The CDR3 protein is CASSLVIYNEQFF.

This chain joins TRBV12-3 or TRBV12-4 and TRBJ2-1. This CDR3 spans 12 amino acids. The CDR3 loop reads CASLLFQNEQFF.

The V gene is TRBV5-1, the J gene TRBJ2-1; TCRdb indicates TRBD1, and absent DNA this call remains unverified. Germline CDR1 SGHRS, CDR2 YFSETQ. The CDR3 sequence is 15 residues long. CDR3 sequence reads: CASSGPAPLGNEQFF.

CDR3 residues: CSSGGDTGELFF. This chain joins TRBV29-1 and TRBJ2-2; the TCRdb D gene call, TRBD2, has no DNA to confirm it. Germline V gene sequence: CDR1 SQVTM, CDR2 ANQGSEA. This CDR3 spans 12 amino acids.

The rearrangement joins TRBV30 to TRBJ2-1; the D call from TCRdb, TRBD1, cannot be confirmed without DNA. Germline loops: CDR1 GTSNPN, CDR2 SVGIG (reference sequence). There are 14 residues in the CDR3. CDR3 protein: CACYRDRGDNEQFF.

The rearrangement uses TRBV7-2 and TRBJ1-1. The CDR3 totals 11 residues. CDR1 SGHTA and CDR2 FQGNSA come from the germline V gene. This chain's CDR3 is CASSLWSEAFF.

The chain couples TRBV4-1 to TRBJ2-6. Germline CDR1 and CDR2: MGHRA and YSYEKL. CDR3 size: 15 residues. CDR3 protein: CASSQEWTGANVLTF.

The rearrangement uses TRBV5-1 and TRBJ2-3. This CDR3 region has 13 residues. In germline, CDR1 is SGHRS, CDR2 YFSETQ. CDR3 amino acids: CASSHSSTDTQYF.

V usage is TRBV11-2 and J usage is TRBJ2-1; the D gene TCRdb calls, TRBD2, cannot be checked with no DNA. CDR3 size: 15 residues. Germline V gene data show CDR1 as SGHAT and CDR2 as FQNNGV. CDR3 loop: CASTPSPTSPNEQFF.

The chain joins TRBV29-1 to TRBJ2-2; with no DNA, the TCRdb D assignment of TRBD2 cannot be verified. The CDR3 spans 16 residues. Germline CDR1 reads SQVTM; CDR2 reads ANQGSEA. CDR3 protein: CSVEDRSGSNTGELFF.

The CDR3 loop is CASSQDRAGDTEAFF. This sequence joins TRBV3-1 and TRBJ1-1. The CDR3 loop spans 15 amino acids. Germline V gene sequence: CDR1 LGHDT, CDR2 YNNKEL (reference sequence).

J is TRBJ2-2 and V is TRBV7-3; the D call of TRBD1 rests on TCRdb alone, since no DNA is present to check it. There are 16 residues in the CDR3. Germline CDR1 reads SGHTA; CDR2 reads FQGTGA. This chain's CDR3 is CASSPSIRATGGELFF.

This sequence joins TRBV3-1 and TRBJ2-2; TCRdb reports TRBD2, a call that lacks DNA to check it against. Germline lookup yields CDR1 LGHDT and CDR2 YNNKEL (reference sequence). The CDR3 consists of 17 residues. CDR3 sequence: CASSQLLADLHTGELFF.

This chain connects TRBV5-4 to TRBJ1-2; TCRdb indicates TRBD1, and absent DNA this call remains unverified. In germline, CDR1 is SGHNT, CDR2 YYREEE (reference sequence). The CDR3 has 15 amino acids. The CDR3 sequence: CASSPRGRDLYGYTF. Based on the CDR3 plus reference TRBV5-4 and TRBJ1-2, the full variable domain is ETGVTQSPTHLIKTRGQQVTLRCSSQSGHNTVSWYQQALGQGPQFIFQYYREEENGRGNFPPRFSGLQFPNYSSELNVNALELDDSALYLCASSPRGRDLYGYTFGSGTRLTVV.

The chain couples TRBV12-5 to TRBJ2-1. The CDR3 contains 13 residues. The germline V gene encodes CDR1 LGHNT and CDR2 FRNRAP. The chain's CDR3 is CASGLPFGNEQFF.

CDR3 in amino acids: CASSLLPSGSHEQYF. V usage is TRBV5-6 and J usage is TRBJ2-7. This CDR3 is built from 15 residues. Germline CDR1 and CDR2: SGHDT and YYEEEE.

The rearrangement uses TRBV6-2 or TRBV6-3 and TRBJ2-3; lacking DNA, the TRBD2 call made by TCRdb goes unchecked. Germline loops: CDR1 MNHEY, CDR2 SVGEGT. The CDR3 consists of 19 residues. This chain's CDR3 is CASSYSEGGPIIYTDTQYF.

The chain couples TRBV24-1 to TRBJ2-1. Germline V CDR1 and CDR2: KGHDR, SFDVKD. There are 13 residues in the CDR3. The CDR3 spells CATSDRHTSEQFF.

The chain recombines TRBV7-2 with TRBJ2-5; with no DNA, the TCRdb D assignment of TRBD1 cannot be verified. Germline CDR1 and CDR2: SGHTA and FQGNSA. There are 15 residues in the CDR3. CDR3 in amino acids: CASSLNFGQSETQYF. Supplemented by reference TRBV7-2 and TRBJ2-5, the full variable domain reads GAGVSQSPSNKVTEKGKDVELRCDPISGHTALYWYRQSLGQGLEFLIYFQGNSAPDKSGLPSDRFSAERTGGSVSTLTIQRTQQEDSAVYLCASSLNFGQSETQYFGPGTRLLVL.

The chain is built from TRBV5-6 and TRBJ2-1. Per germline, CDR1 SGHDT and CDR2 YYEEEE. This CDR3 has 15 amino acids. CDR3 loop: CASSLWSRTWDEQFF. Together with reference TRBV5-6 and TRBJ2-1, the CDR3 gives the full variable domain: DAGVTQSPTHLIKTRGQQVTLRCSPKSGHDTVSWYQQALGQGPQFIFQYYEEEERQRGNFPDRFSGHQFPNYSSELNVNALLLGDSALYLCASSLWSRTWDEQFFGPGTRLTVL.